This T cell receptor beta chain was captured in a study of Ad26.COV2.S vaccination and SARS-CoV-2 variants. The wider study: Donor was in the COV1001 Ad26.COV2.S trial arm. Administration of Ad26.COV2.S was intramuscular, either once or twice 56 days apart.

Sequencing used immunoSEQ multiplex PCR; TCRdb keeps in-frame clones, though not all of them. The sample yields hundreds of thousands of clones, 89% seen once. The CDR3 contains 15 residues. The V gene lost 2 bases and the J gene lost 2 bases, with 11 bases spanning the gap. The germline gives CDR1 LGHDT, CDR2 YNNKEL (reference sequence). Treatment indicated: around 19 received Ad26.COV2.S at low or high dose, single or two shots; 5 received placebo; per-sample allocation not given. Sampling occurred on day 63 after the first vaccine or placebo injection. The sequence derives from a person between 18 and 65 years old who received the Ad26.COV2.S COVID-19 vaccine or a placebo. J is TRBJ2-3 and V is TRBV3-1 (or the pseudogene TRBV3-2); tentative D call: TRBD1 (6 bases). Sequencing was performed on peripheral blood, taken in a trial of Ad26.COV2.S vaccine versus placebo. The DNA for the CDR3 is TGTGCCAGCAGCCAATCAGGGGCTATCACAGATACGCAGTATTTT. The encoded protein is CASSQSGAITDTQYF.